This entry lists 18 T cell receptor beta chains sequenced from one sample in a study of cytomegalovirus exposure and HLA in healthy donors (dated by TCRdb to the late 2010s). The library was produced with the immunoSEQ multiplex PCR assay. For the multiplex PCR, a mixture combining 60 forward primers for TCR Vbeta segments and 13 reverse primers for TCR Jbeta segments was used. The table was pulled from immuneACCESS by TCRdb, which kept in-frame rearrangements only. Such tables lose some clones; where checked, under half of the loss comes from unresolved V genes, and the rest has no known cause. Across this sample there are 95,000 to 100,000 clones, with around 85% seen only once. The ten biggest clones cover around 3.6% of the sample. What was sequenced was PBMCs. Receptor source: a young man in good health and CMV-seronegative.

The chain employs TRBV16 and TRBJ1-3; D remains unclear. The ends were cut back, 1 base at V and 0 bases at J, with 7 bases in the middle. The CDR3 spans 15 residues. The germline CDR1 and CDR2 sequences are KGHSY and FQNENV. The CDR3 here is CASSQFPSSGNTIYF. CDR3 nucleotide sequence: TGTGCCAGCAGCCAATTTCCCAGCTCTGGAAACACCATATATTTT.

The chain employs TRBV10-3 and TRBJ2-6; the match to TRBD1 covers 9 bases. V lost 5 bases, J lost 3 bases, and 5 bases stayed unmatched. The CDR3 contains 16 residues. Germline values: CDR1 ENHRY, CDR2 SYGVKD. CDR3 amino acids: CAISFTGGLGANVLTF. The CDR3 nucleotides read TGTGCCATCAGTTTTACAGGGGGCCTTGGGGCCAACGTCCTGACTTTC.

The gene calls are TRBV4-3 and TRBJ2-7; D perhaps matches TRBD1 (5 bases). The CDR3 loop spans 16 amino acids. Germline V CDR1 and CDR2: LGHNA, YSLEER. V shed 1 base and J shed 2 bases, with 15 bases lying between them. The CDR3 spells CASSQGGVRGAYEQYF. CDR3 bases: TGCGCCAGCAGCCAAGGGGGTGTAAGGGGCGCCTACGAGCAGTACTTC.

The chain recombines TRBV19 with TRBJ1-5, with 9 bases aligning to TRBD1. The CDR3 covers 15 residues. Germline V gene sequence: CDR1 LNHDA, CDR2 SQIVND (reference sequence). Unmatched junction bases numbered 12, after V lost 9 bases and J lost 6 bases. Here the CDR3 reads CASSWGQGPAQPQHF. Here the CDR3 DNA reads TGTGCCAGCTCATGGGGACAGGGCCCCGCTCAGCCCCAGCATTTT. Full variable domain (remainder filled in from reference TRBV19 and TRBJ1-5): DGGITQSPKYLFRKEGQNVTLSCEQNLNHDAMYWYRQDPGQGLRLIYYSQIVNDFQKGDIAEGYSVSREKKESFPLTVTSAQKNPTAFYLCASSWGQGPAQPQHFGDGTRLSIL.

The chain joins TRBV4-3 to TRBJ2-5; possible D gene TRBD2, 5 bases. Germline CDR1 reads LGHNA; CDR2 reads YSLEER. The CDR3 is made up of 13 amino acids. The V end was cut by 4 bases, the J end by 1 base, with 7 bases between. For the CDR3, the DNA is TGCGCCAGCAGCCCGGGAATCCAAGAGACCCAGTACTTC. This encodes CASSPGIQETQYF.

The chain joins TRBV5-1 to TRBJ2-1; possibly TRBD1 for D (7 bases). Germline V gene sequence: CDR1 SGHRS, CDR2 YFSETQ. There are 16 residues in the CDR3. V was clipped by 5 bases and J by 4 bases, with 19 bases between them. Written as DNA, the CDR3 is TGCGCCAGCAGAGCCGGAGGGGGCGCTTCTTACAATGAGCAGTTCTTC. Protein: CASRAGGGASYNEQFF.

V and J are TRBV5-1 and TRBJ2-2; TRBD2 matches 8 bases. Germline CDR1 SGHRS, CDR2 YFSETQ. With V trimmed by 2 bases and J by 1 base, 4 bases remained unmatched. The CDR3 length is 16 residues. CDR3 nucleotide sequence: TGCGCCAGCAGCTTTTCAACTAGCGGGAACACCGGGGAGCTGTTTTTT. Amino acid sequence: CASSFSTSGNTGELFF.

CDR3 bases: TGCAGCGTTGAACGGCGGGAGGGCTTGGATGAGCAGTTCTTC. Its translation: CSVERREGLDEQFF. The rearrangement joins TRBV29-1 to TRBJ2-1, with 9 bases fitting TRBD2. Germline V lookup: CDR1 SQVTM, CDR2 ANQGSEA. The CDR3 length is 14 residues. V lost 2 bases to trimming and J lost 8 bases; unmatched junction nucleotides: 7.

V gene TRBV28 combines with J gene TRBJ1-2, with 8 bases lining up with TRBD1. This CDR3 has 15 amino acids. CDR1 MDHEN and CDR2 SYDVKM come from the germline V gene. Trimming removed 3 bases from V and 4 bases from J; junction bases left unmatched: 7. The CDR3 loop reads CASSFGRGLGYGYTF. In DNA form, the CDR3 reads TGTGCCAGCAGTTTCGGCAGGGGGCTTGGCTATGGCTACACCTTC.

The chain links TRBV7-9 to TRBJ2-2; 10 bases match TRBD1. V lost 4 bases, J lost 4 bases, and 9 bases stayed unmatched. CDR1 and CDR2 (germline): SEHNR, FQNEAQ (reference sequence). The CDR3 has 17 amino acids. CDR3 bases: TGTGCCAGCAGCTCACCCAGACAGGGGGCGATCACCGGGGAGCTGTTTTTT. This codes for CASSSPRQGAITGELFF.

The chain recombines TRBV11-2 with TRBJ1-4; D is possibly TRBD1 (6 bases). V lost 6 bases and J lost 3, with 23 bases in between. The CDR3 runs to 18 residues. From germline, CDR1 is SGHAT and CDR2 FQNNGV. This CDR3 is CASRGRGRGLQPNEKLFF. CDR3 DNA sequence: TGTGCCAGCAGAGGCCGGGGCAGGGGCCTACAACCTAATGAAAAACTGTTTTTT.

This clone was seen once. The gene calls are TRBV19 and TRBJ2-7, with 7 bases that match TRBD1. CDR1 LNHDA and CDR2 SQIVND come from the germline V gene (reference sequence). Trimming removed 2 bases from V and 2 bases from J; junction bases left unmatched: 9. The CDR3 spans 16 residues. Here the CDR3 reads CASSISAATGPYEQYF. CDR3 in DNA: TGTGCCAGTAGTATATCCGCCGCGACAGGGCCCTACGAGCAGTACTTC.

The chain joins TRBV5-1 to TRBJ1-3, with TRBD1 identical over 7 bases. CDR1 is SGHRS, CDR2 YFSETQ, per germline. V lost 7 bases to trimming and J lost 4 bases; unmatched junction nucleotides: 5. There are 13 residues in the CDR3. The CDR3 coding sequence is TGCGCCAGCCAAACAGGGGAAGGAAACACCATATATTTT. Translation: CASQTGEGNTIYF.

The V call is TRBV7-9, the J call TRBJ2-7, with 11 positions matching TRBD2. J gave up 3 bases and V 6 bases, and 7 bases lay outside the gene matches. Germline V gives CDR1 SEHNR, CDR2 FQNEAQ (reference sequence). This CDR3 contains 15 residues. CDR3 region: CASSHSGLADYEQYF. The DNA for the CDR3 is TGTGCCAGCAGTCACTCGGGACTAGCGGACTACGAGCAGTACTTC.

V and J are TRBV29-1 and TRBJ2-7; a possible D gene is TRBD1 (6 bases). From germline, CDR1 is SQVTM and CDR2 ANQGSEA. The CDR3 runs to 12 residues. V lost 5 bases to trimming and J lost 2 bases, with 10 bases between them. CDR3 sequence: CSVSQGPYEQYF. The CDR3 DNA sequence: TGCAGCGTTTCGCAGGGGCCCTACGAGCAGTACTTC.

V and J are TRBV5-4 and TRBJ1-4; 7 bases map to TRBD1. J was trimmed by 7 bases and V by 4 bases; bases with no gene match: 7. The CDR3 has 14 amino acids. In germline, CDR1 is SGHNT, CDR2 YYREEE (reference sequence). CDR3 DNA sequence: TGTGCCAGCAGCCCGGGACAGAAGGGTGAAAAACTGTTTTTT. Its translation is CASSPGQKGEKLFF.

Written as DNA, the CDR3 is TGTGCCAGTAGTATGGCTAGCGGGAGTGTCTATGAGCAGTTCTTC. Protein product: CASSMASGSVYEQFF. The genes are TRBV19 and TRBJ2-1; 10 bases agree with TRBD2. V gave up 3 bases and J gave up 8 bases; unmatched junction bases: 7. Germline CDR1 is LNHDA and CDR2 is SQIVND (reference sequence). The CDR3 length is 15 residues.

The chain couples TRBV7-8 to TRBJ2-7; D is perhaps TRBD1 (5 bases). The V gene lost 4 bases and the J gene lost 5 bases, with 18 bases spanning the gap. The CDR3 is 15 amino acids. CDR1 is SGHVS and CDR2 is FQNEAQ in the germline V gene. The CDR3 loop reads CASSSWGGTPDEQYF. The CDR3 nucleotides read TGTGCCAGCAGCTCTTGGGGCGGAACCCCCGACGAGCAGTACTTC.